This entry concerns a single T cell receptor (beta chain). V was trimmed by 6 bases and J by 4 bases, leaving 15 bases between them. The CDR3 runs 14 residues. Germline CDR1 reads ENHRY; CDR2 reads SYGVKD. All patients experienced relapse after autologous stem cell transplantation, and brentuximab vedotin exposure was variable. The data are from a study of PD-1 blockade in classical Hodgkin lymphoma. Assay: immunoSEQ multiplex PCR; the TCRdb copy retains only in-frame clones and omits some. The sample yields fewer than 65,000 clones, more than 90% seen once. The V and J genes are TRBV10-3 and TRBJ1-2; D might be TRBD1 (5 bases). The TCR was taken from a human donor with classical Hodgkin lymphoma. Sequenced here: peripheral blood mononuclear cells (PBMCs), sampled at baseline. This chain's CDR3 is CAIRHPRGIYGYTF. The CDR3 DNA follows: TGTGCCATCAGGCACCCTCGGGGGATCTATGGCTACACCTTC.